This entry lists 18 T cell receptor beta chains sequenced from one sample in a study of cytotoxic CD8 clonotypes in ibrutinib-treated CLL. Profiled with immunoSEQ multiplex PCR; TCRdb holds only in-frame clones, not every one. Of 100,000 to 150,000 clones listed, approximately 85% are singletons. Sample: PBMCs, taken after 24 months of ibrutinib treatment. The receptor source for this set is a human donor with chronic lymphocytic leukemia.

The rearrangement uses TRBV4-1 and TRBJ1-5, with a weak D call TRBD1 (5 bases). This CDR3 has 17 amino acids. Deletions cut 1 base from V and 0 bases from J, with 13 bases between. The germline gives CDR1 MGHRA, CDR2 YSYEKL. The CDR3 here is CASSQGRGRSSNQPQHF. The CDR3 coding sequence is TGCGCCAGCAGCCAAGGAAGGGGAAGGAGTAGCAATCAGCCCCAGCATTTT.

V gene TRBV5-1 combines with J gene TRBJ2-1; D gene uncertain. Germline V gene data show CDR1 as SGHRS and CDR2 as YFSETQ. The V gene lost 0 bases and the J gene lost 0 bases, with 4 bases spanning the gap. The CDR3 is 14 residues long. The CDR3: CASSLGGSYNEQFF. DNA of the CDR3: TGCGCCAGCAGCTTGGGTGGCTCCTACAATGAGCAGTTCTTC.

The J gene is TRBJ2-1, the V gene TRBV6-5, with D possibly TRBD1 on 6 matching bases. CDR1 is MNHEY, CDR2 SVGAGI, per germline. This CDR3 has 13 amino acids. V gave up 7 bases and J gave up 10 bases, with 17 bases separating them. CDR3 in amino acids: CASTDYRVTEQFF. CDR3 nucleotide sequence: TGTGCCAGCACCGATTACAGGGTCACCGAGCAGTTCTTC.

V and J are TRBV28 and TRBJ2-7; D is unresolved. This CDR3 is built from 13 residues. V gave up 7 bases and J gave up 3 bases, with 13 bases separating them. Germline loops: CDR1 MDHEN, CDR2 SYDVKM. The CDR3: CASKPTVDYEQYF. DNA for the CDR3: TGTGCCAGCAAACCCACCGTGGACTACGAGCAGTACTTC.

The chain carries TRBV5-4 and TRBJ1-1, with D possibly being TRBD1 (5 bases). CDR3 size: 14 residues. V was trimmed by 8 bases and J by 1 base, leaving 15 bases between them. Germline V gene data show CDR1 as SGHNT and CDR2 as YYREEE (reference sequence). The CDR3 protein is CASSLDSQNTEAFF. CDR3 DNA: TGTGCCAGTAGCCTTGACAGTCAGAACACTGAAGCTTTCTTT.

The chain is built from TRBV5-4 and TRBJ2-3, with 7 nucleotides matching TRBD1. From germline, CDR1 is SGHNT and CDR2 YYREEE (reference sequence). J lost 4 bases, V lost 4 bases, and 9 bases had no gene match. The CDR3 is 15 amino acids. This chain's CDR3 is CASSKGGVRPDTQYF. The CDR3 coding sequence is TGTGCCAGCAGCAAAGGGGGCGTCAGGCCAGATACGCAGTATTTT.

The V gene is TRBV6-5, the J gene TRBJ2-7, with 7 positions matching TRBD1. Germline CDR1 reads MNHEY; CDR2 reads SVGAGI. The CDR3 runs 15 residues. With 0 bases clipped from V and 0 bases from J, the junction kept 2 bases outside the gene matches. CDR3 sequence reads: CASSYSTGSSYEQYF. The DNA of the CDR3 is TGTGCCAGCAGTTACTCGACAGGGAGCTCCTACGAGCAGTACTTC.

A note on this clone: At one boundary the junction diverges from the germline segment, which might be a read error. This chain uses TRBV6-5 with TRBJ2-7; D possibly matches TRBD1 or TRBD2 (7 bases each). CDR1 MNHEY and CDR2 SVGAGI come from the germline V gene. The CDR3 is 13 residues long. The CDR3 spells CASSAQGGREQHF. CDR3 bases: TGTGCCAGCAGCGCCCAGGGGGGGCGGGAGCAGCACTTC.

This rearrangement joins TRBV28 to TRBJ1-5, with D possibly being TRBD1 (6 bases). The ends were cut back, 7 bases at V and 2 bases at J, with 9 bases in the middle. The CDR3 runs 13 residues. Germline lookup yields CDR1 MDHEN and CDR2 SYDVKM. The CDR3 here is CASKGGGNQPQHF. In DNA, the CDR3 is TGTGCCAGCAAGGGGGGGGGCAATCAGCCCCAGCATTTT.

The rearrangement joins TRBV6-5 to TRBJ1-1, with TRBD1 matching over 7 bases. CDR1 and CDR2 from the germline V gene are MNHEY and SVGAGI. V lost 7 bases, J lost 11 bases, and 7 bases stayed unmatched. The CDR3 extends over 11 amino acids. This chain's CDR3 is CASNTGAAAFF. The CDR3 DNA sequence: TGTGCCAGCAATACAGGGGCGGCGGCTTTCTTT.

The genes are TRBV18 and TRBJ1-1; D not resolved. The CDR3 totals 16 residues. Germline CDR1 KGHSH, CDR2 LQKENI. V lost 3 bases and J lost 6, with 20 bases in between. DNA for the CDR3: TGTGCCAGCTCACCGGGGTCTTGGCAGAAAGCTTCTGAAGCTTTCTTT. Encoded protein: CASSPGSWQKASEAFF. Drawing the rest from reference TRBV18 and TRBJ1-1, the complete variable domain is NAGVMQNPRHLVRRRGQEARLRCSPMKGHSHVYWYRQLPEEGLKFMVYLQKENIIDESGMPKERFSAEFPKEGPSILRIQQVVRGDSAAYFCASSPGSWQKASEAFFGQGTRLTVV.

CDR3 residues: CASSVTPEPKVEQYF. The CDR3 DNA follows: TGTGCCAGCAGCGTAACTCCAGAGCCAAAGGTGGAGCAGTACTTC. The chain combines TRBV9 with TRBJ2-7; D unresolved. The CDR3 covers 15 residues. V gave up 1 base and J gave up 7 bases, with 18 bases separating them. Germline CDR1 SGDLS, CDR2 YYNGEE.

The chain carries TRBV19 and TRBJ2-3, with D perhaps TRBD1 (6 bases). The CDR3 has 15 amino acids. Trimming left V 3 bases short and J 1 base short, with 11 bases between. Germline CDR1 is LNHDA and CDR2 is SQIVND (reference sequence). Written as DNA, the CDR3 is TGTGCCAGTAGTATTCGGCCAGGGGGCACAGATACGCAGTATTTT. It encodes CASSIRPGGTDTQYF.

V is TRBV7-9 and J is TRBJ2-2; no clear D gene. Germline CDR1 reads SEHNR; CDR2 reads FQNEAQ (reference sequence). The CDR3 sequence is 14 residues long. Between the trimmed V and J ends, which lost 5 bases and 1 base, there was a span of 8 bases. CDR3 sequence reads: CASSQGWNTGELFF. Written as DNA, the CDR3 is TGTGCCAGCAGCCAAGGGTGGAACACCGGGGAGCTGTTTTTT.

This clone was seen a single time. The sample contains more than one DNA sequence encoding this CDR3. This chain connects TRBV7-2 to TRBJ2-7, with 9 positions matching TRBD1. J lost 2 bases, V lost 5 bases, and 4 bases had no gene match. CDR1 is SGHTA, CDR2 FQGNSA, per germline. The CDR3 is 14 amino acids. Written as DNA, the CDR3 is TGTGCCAGCAGCCCGGGACAGGGCCCCTACGAGCAGTACTTC. Translated: CASSPGQGPYEQYF.

The chain couples TRBV4-3 to TRBJ2-1; no firm D call. The CDR3 is 14 amino acids. Trimming removed 0 bases from V and 8 bases from J, with 11 bases in between. Germline assignment: CDR1 LGHNA and CDR2 YSLEER. CDR3 nucleotides: TGCGCCAGCAGCCAAGAAACCCGGTGGGATGAGCAGTTCTTC. This translates into CASSQETRWDEQFF.

V and J are TRBV5-1 and TRBJ2-1, with TRBD1 matching 8 bases. After removal of 0 bases from V and 8 bases from J, the junction contained 10 bases not matched to a gene. The CDR3 covers 16 residues. Looked up from germline, CDR1 is SGHRS and CDR2 is YFSETQ. The CDR3, as DNA: TGCGCCAGCAGCTTGGGTCAAGGACAGGGTACGGATGAGCAGTTCTTC. This encodes CASSLGQGQGTDEQFF.

The rearrangement uses TRBV4-1 and TRBJ2-6, with D unclear. V was shortened by 1 base and J by 0 bases, with 7 bases between the two germline ends. Per the germline V gene, CDR1 is MGHRA and CDR2 is YSYEKL. The CDR3 sequence is 16 residues long. For the CDR3, the DNA is TGCGCCAGCAGCCAAGCGCAGGTCTCTGGGGCCAACGTCCTGACTTTC. Protein product: CASSQAQVSGANVLTF.